Following are 14 T cell receptor beta chains from one sample sequenced in a study of blood T cells in healthy people across ages. Next came a second PCR, run for about 7 to 12 cycles, which used a sample-barcoded 5' primer along with a J-beta primer mix. TCRdb reprocessed the 5' RACE reads with MiXCR, giving one entry per CDR3 protein. This table holds just over 1 million distinct CDR3 sequences, around 43% found once. What was sequenced was blood. The receptors here all came from a woman aged 55-69 years in good health.

The chain is built from TRBV20-1 and TRBJ2-7; D call uncertain. The CDR3 runs 10 residues. Trimming cost V 2 bases and J 9 bases, with 8 bases left between them. Germline CDR1 reads DFQATT; CDR2 reads SNEGSKA (reference sequence). Here the CDR3 DNA reads TGCAGTGCTAGACTCAACGGGCAGTACTTC. This codes for CSARLNGQYF.

The CDR3 loop reads CSVATSGTYTGELFF. The CDR3 bases are TGCAGCGTCGCTACTAGCGGGACGTACACCGGGGAGCTGTTTTTT. The V and J genes are TRBV29-1 and TRBJ2-2, with 10 positions matching TRBD2. The CDR3 sequence is 15 residues long. CDR1 and CDR2 from the germline V gene are SQVTM and ANQGSEA. Trimming at V came to 6 bases and at J to 3 bases, leaving 7 bases not matched to a gene.

This chain joins TRBV27 and TRBJ2-5, with D perhaps TRBD2 (6 bases). Germline values: CDR1 MNHEY, CDR2 SMNVEV (reference sequence). This CDR3 has 17 amino acids. Trimming removed 7 bases at V and 0 bases at J, with 21 bases between. For the CDR3, the DNA is TGTGCCAGCACTTCCAGTGTGGAGGAGGGGTACCAAGAGACCCAGTACTTC. Protein product: CASTSSVEEGYQETQYF.

This clonotype has more than one count but fewer than ten. The chain couples TRBV7-9 to TRBJ2-3; no clear D gene. Deletions cut 5 bases from V and 2 bases from J, with 14 bases between. This CDR3 region has 15 residues. Germline V lookup: CDR1 SEHNR, CDR2 FQNEAQ (reference sequence). CDR3 sequence: CASSLVGPITDTQYF. Written as DNA, the CDR3 is TGTGCCAGCAGCCTTGTAGGGCCGATCACAGATACGCAGTATTTT.

The genes are TRBV14 and TRBJ2-7; D might be TRBD2 (6 bases). Trimming took off 1 base at V and 6 bases at J, with 10 bases between the two ends. The CDR3 totals 13 residues. CDR1 and CDR2 (germline): SGHDN, FVKESK. In nucleotides, the CDR3 is TGTGCCAGCAGCCAAGCCTTGGGGGGCGAGCAGTACTTC. Amino acids: CASSQALGGEQYF.

The chain recombines TRBV6-1 with TRBJ1-4; unclear D gene. Trimming took 1 base from V and 10 from J, leaving 13 bases between them. CDR1 and CDR2 (germline): MNHNS, SASEGT. The CDR3 has 14 residues. Here the CDR3 reads CASSEGGLRAKLFF. The CDR3 DNA follows: TGTGCCAGCAGTGAAGGTGGACTACGTGCAAAACTGTTTTTT.

V usage is TRBV11-3 and J usage is TRBJ2-3, with 9 bases identical to TRBD1. The length of the CDR3 is 16 residues. Germline CDR1 is SGHNT and CDR2 is YENEEA. J gave up 4 bases and V 4 bases, and 9 bases lay outside the gene matches. The CDR3 reads CASSSRTGVLADTQYF. In DNA, the CDR3 is TGTGCCAGCAGCTCCCGGACAGGGGTTCTCGCAGATACGCAGTATTTT.

J is TRBJ1-1 and V is TRBV6-1; D is unclear. V gave up 3 bases and J gave up 4 bases, with 12 bases separating them. The V gene's germline CDR1 is MNHNS and CDR2 SASEGT. The length of the CDR3 is 14 residues. This CDR3 is CASSEVTGSTEAFF. The DNA of the CDR3 is TGTGCCAGCAGTGAGGTTACGGGGAGCACTGAAGCTTTCTTT.

The genes are TRBV6-1 and TRBJ2-7; D call uncertain. V lost 2 bases to trimming and J lost 5 bases, with 4 bases between them. The CDR3 length is 11 residues. CDR1 is MNHNS and CDR2 is SASEGT in the germline V gene. The CDR3 DNA follows: TGTGCCAGCAGTGAACTCCACGAGCAGTACTTC. Translated: CASSELHEQYF.

The V call is TRBV3-1, the J call TRBJ1-1; no clear D gene. V lost 4 bases, J lost 5 bases, and 20 bases lay in between. The CDR3 is 16 amino acids. CDR1 is LGHDT and CDR2 is YNNKEL in the germline V gene (reference sequence). DNA of the CDR3: TGTGCCAGCAGCCCCCAGGCCTCGGCAGTTTATACTGAAGCTTTCTTT. This translates into CASSPQASAVYTEAFF.

The gene calls are TRBV29-1 and TRBJ2-1; 13 nucleotides align to TRBD2. J lost 9 bases, V lost 4 bases, and 12 bases had no gene match. From germline, CDR1 is SQVTM and CDR2 ANQGSEA. The CDR3 runs to 16 residues. Here the CDR3 DNA reads TGCAGCGTTGGTACTAGCGGGAGGGCCCAAAACGGTGAGCAGTTCTTC. This gives the protein CSVGTSGRAQNGEQFF.

V is TRBV5-1 and J is TRBJ2-7; D is unclear. V was cut by 2 bases and J by 5 bases, with 14 bases left in between. The germline CDR1 and CDR2 sequences are SGHRS and YFSETQ. The CDR3 covers 14 residues. In DNA form, the CDR3 reads TGCGCCAGCAGCTTAGCAGCCACGAGAGACGAGCAGTACTTC. It yields the protein CASSLAATRDEQYF.

The chain recombines TRBV12-3 or TRBV12-4 with TRBJ2-1, with TRBD1 matching over 8 bases. The CDR3 sequence is 13 residues long. V dropped 6 bases and J dropped 8; count of bases not matched to a gene: 6. The CDR3 spells CASSADRAHEQFF. In nucleotides, the CDR3 is TGTGCCAGCAGCGCGGACAGGGCCCATGAGCAGTTCTTC.

The J gene is TRBJ2-7, the V gene TRBV7-6; TRBD1 or TRBD2 may be the D gene (5 bases each). The germline V gene encodes CDR1 SGHVS and CDR2 FNYEAQ. The V gene lost 7 bases and the J gene lost 0 bases, with 16 bases spanning the gap. The CDR3 length is 15 residues. The CDR3 DNA is TGTGCCAGCACCCACCGTGCAGGGAGCTCCTACGAGCAGTACTTC. Protein product: CASTHRAGSSYEQYF. Variable domain in full (rest from reference TRBV7-6 and TRBJ2-7): GAGVSQSPRYKVTKRGQDVALRCDPISGHVSLYWYRQALGQGPEFLTYFNYEAQQDKSGLPNDRFSAERPEGSISTLTIQRTEQRDSAMYRCASTHRAGSSYEQYFGPGTRLTVT.